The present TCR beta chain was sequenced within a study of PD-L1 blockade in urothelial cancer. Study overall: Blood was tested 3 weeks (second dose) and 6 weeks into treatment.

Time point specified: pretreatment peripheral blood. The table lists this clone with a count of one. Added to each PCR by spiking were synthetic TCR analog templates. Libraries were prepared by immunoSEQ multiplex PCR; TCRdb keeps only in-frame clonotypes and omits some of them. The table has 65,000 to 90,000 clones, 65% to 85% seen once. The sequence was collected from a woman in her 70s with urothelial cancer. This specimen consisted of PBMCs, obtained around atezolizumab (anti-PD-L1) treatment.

CDR3 in amino acids: CASLQSGTERFYEQYF. CDR3 sequence (DNA): TGTGCCAGCCTCCAGTCGGGGACAGAAAGATTCTACGAGCAGTACTTC. The rearrangement joins TRBV7-9 to TRBJ2-7; 7 nucleotides agree with TRBD1. Losses at the gene ends were 8 bases for V and 3 bases for J; bases not matched to a gene: 16. The CDR3 is made up of 16 amino acids. Germline V gene lookup returns CDR1 SEHNR and CDR2 FQNEAQ (reference sequence). The complete variable domain, with remaining parts taken from reference TRBV7-9 and TRBJ2-7, reads DTGVSQNPRHKITKRGQNVTFRCDPISEHNRLYWYRQTLGQGPEFLTYFQNEAQLEKSRLLSDRFSAERPKGSFSTLEIQRTEQGDSAMYLCASLQSGTERFYEQYFGPGTRLTVT.